The 17 T cell receptor beta chains in this list originate from one sample, sequenced in a study of T cells in narcolepsy. TCRdb's table, derived via immunoSEQ multiplex PCR, lists solely in-frame clones and lacks some. This table has about 32,000 clones, roughly 80% appearing once. The sample consisted of CD45RA- memory CD4+ T cells from PBMCs. Every receptor here comes from a human donor with narcolepsy.

The rearrangement uses TRBV7-2 and TRBJ2-1; D uncertain. The CDR3 is made up of 13 amino acids. V dropped 1 base and J dropped 6 bases, with 7 bases sitting between them. Looked up from germline, CDR1 is SGHTA and CDR2 is FQGNSA. The CDR3 sequence: CASSLGRSNEQFF. CDR3 DNA sequence: TGTGCCAGCAGCTTAGGCAGGTCCAATGAGCAGTTCTTC.

V gene TRBV18 combines with J gene TRBJ2-3; D call uncertain. The V and J ends lost 4 bases and 4 bases respectively, with 18 bases between them. Germline CDR1 KGHSH, CDR2 LQKENI. The CDR3 extends over 16 amino acids. CDR3 loop: CASSRASPLGPDTQYF. CDR3 DNA sequence: TGTGCCAGCTCACGCGCCTCGCCGTTAGGTCCAGATACGCAGTATTTT.

The chain is built from TRBV4-3 and TRBJ2-7; the match to TRBD1 covers 7 bases. With V trimmed by 0 bases and J by 6 bases, 5 bases remained unmatched. The V gene's germline CDR1 is LGHNA and CDR2 YSLEER. The CDR3 runs 14 residues. The CDR3 reads CASSQDTGVREQYF. For the CDR3, the DNA is TGCGCCAGCAGCCAAGATACAGGGGTACGCGAGCAGTACTTC.

The chain recombines TRBV6-5 with TRBJ1-2, with TRBD1 matching 10 bases. The germline V gene encodes CDR1 MNHEY and CDR2 SVGAGI. The CDR3 consists of 13 residues. After removal of 5 bases from V and 7 bases from J, the junction contained 4 bases not matched to a gene. CDR3 nucleotide sequence: TGTGCCAGCAGTGCCCGGGACAGGGGTGGCTACACCTTC. This codes for CASSARDRGGYTF.

A single count supports this clone. V is TRBV30 and J is TRBJ2-5; weak D call: TRBD2 (6 bases). The CDR3 is made up of 15 amino acids. CDR1 is GTSNPN and CDR2 is SVGIG in the germline V gene (reference sequence). Trimming shortened V by 3 bases and J by 1 base, and 15 bases separated the two germline ends. This CDR3 is CAWRRGGTSQETQYF. The CDR3 DNA follows: TGTGCCTGGAGGCGCGGAGGGACTTCCCAAGAGACCCAGTACTTC.

This sequence joins TRBV6-4 and TRBJ1-6, with D hard to call. The V end was cut by 8 bases, the J end by 11 bases, with 10 bases between. This CDR3 contains 11 residues. CDR1 is MRHNA and CDR2 is SNTAGT in the germline V gene. In DNA, the CDR3 is TGTGCCAGCCCTCGTTCCGCACCCCTCCACTTT. It yields the protein CASPRSAPLHF.

The chain couples TRBV9 to TRBJ2-6; 7 bases align to TRBD1. Trimming removed 3 bases from V and 1 base from J; junction bases left unmatched: 16. There are 20 residues in the CDR3. Germline CDR1 is SGDLS and CDR2 is YYNGEE. The CDR3 sequence: CASSAPLEGGRYSGANVLTF. The CDR3 DNA reads as TGTGCCAGCAGCGCTCCCCTTGAAGGGGGCCGCTATTCTGGGGCCAACGTCCTGACTTTC.

The rearrangement uses TRBV5-1 and TRBJ2-1; 15 bases are shared with TRBD2. V dropped 4 bases and J dropped 4; count of bases not matched to a gene: 6. This CDR3 has 17 amino acids. Germline values: CDR1 SGHRS, CDR2 YFSETQ. The CDR3 here is CASSRQGLAGGYNEQFF. The CDR3 DNA follows: TGCGCCAGCAGCCGGCAGGGACTAGCGGGAGGTTACAATGAGCAGTTCTTC.

This clone is a singleton in its sample. The CDR3 DNA sequence: TGTGCCAGCAGCTTAGCGAGGGGAGGCTACACCTTC. It translates to CASSLARGGYTF. The gene calls are TRBV7-2 and TRBJ1-2; TRBD1 might be the D (5 bases). V gave up 0 bases and J gave up 8 bases, with 7 bases separating them. Germline V gene lookup returns CDR1 SGHTA and CDR2 FQGNSA. There are 12 residues in the CDR3.

A single count supports this clone. This chain joins TRBV4-3 and TRBJ2-5, with 12 bases matching TRBD1. The V gene's germline CDR1 is LGHNA and CDR2 YSLEER. The junction had 12 bases not matched to a gene; V was cut back by 0 bases and J by 4 bases. This CDR3 contains 19 residues. CDR3 sequence reads: CASSQDVPRDRGRGETQYF. CDR3 DNA sequence: TGCGCCAGCAGCCAAGACGTTCCTCGGGACAGGGGGCGAGGAGAGACCCAGTACTTC.

The chain recombines TRBV5-1 with TRBJ2-7, with D possibly matching TRBD2 (6 bases). The CDR3 is 13 residues long. Looked up from germline, CDR1 is SGHRS and CDR2 is YFSETQ. Trimming cost V 4 bases and J 7 bases, with 15 bases left between them. As DNA, the CDR3 is TGCGCCAGCAGCGCCGGGGCGGAGGGAGAGCAGTACTTC. It yields the protein CASSAGAEGEQYF.

The chain recombines TRBV5-1 with TRBJ2-7, with 10 bases that match TRBD2. V gave up 4 bases and J gave up 5 bases; unmatched junction bases: 6. Germline CDR1 and CDR2: SGHRS and YFSETQ. The CDR3 extends over 14 amino acids. The DNA of the CDR3 is TGCGCCAGCAGCCCTAGCGGGAGAGCCGACGAGCAGTACTTC. Its protein is CASSPSGRADEQYF.

This clone was observed a few times. This rearrangement joins TRBV28 to TRBJ1-1; unclear D gene. From germline, CDR1 is MDHEN and CDR2 SYDVKM. Between the trimmed V and J ends, which lost 2 bases and 1 base, there was a span of 8 bases. This CDR3 is 14 amino acids long. The CDR3 here is CASSLIKGNTEAFF. For the CDR3, the DNA is TGTGCCAGCAGTTTAATCAAGGGGAACACTGAAGCTTTCTTT.

The V call is TRBV7-9, the J call TRBJ1-2, with a possible D match to TRBD1 (5 bases). Between the trimmed V and J ends, which lost 4 bases and 2 bases, there was a span of 11 bases. The CDR3 has 14 residues. Germline values: CDR1 SEHNR, CDR2 FQNEAQ (reference sequence). CDR3 in amino acids: CASSSRELNYGYTF. The DNA of the CDR3 is TGTGCCAGCAGCTCCAGGGAGTTAAACTATGGCTACACCTTC. Drawing the rest from reference TRBV7-9 and TRBJ1-2, the complete variable domain is DTGVSQNPRHKITKRGQNVTFRCDPISEHNRLYWYRQTLGQGPEFLTYFQNEAQLEKSRLLSDRFSAERPKGSFSTLEIQRTEQGDSAMYLCASSSRELNYGYTFGSGTRLTVV.

The chain carries TRBV5-4 and TRBJ2-7; D might be TRBD1 (6 bases). The V and J ends lost 2 bases and 5 bases respectively, with 14 bases between them. The CDR3 loop spans 14 amino acids. Germline V CDR1 and CDR2: SGHNT, YYREEE (reference sequence). The CDR3 DNA sequence: TGTGCCAGCAGCTTTAACAGGGTCCCCCACGAGCAGTACTTC. This encodes CASSFNRVPHEQYF.

This chain links TRBV19 with TRBJ1-3; perhaps TRBD1 as D (6 bases). The CDR3 runs to 16 residues. CDR1 is LNHDA and CDR2 is SQIVND in the germline V gene (reference sequence). V lost 5 bases and J lost 0, with 14 bases in between. CDR3 nucleotides: TGTGCCAGTAGTCCCCGACAGGATTTCTCTGGAAACACCATATATTTT. Its protein product is CASSPRQDFSGNTIYF.

This sequence joins TRBV6-6 and TRBJ2-7, with D unclear. This CDR3 is 11 amino acids long. Germline CDR1 reads MNHNY; CDR2 reads SVGAGI (reference sequence). Between the trimmed V and J ends, which lost 7 bases and 3 bases, there was a span of 7 bases. The CDR3 region has the DNA TGTGCCAGCACCCTAGGCTACGAGCAGTACTTC. Translated, it gives CASTLGYEQYF.